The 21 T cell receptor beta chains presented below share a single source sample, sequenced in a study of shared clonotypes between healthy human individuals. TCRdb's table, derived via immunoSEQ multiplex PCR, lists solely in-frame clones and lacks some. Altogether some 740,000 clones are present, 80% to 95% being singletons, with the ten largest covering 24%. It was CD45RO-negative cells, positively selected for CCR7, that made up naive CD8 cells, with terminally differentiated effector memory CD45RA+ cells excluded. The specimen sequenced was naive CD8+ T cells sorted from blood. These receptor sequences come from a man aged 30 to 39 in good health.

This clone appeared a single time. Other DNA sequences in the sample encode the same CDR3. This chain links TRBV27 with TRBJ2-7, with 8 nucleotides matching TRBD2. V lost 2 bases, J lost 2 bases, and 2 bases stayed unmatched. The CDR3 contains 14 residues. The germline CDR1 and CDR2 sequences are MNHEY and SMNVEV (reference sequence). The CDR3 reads CASSLTGGPYEQYF. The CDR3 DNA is TGTGCCAGCAGTTTAACGGGAGGGCCCTACGAGCAGTACTTC.

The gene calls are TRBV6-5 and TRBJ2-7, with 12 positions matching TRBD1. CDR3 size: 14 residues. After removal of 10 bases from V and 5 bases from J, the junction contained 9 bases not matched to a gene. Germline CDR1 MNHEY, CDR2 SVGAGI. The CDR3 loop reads CATAPGTGGNEQYF. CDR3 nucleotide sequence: TGTGCCACCGCACCCGGGACAGGGGGCAACGAGCAGTACTTC.

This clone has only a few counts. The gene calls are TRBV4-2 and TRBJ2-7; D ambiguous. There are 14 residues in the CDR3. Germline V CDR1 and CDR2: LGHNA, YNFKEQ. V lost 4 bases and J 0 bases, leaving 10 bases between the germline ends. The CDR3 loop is CASSPAAASYEQYF. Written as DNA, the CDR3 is TGTGCCAGCAGCCCCGCGGCGGCCTCCTACGAGCAGTACTTC.

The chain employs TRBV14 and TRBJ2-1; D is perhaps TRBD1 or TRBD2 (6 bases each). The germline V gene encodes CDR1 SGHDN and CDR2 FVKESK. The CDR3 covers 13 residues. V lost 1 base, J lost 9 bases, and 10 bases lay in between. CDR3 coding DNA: TGTGCCAGCAGCCAAGTAGGGGGGTTTGAGCAGTTCTTC. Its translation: CASSQVGGFEQFF.

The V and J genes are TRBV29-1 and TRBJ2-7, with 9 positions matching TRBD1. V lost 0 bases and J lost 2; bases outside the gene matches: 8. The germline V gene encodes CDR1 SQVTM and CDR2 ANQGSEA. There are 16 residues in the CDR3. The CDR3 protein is CSVEEGGTGSPYEQYF. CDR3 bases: TGCAGCGTTGAAGAGGGTGGGACAGGGAGCCCCTACGAGCAGTACTTC.

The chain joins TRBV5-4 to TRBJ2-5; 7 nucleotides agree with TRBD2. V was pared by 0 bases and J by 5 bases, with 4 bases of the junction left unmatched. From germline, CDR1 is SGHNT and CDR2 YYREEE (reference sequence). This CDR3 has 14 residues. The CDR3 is CASSLAAGDETQYF. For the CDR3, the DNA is TGTGCCAGCAGCTTGGCCGCGGGGGACGAGACCCAGTACTTC.

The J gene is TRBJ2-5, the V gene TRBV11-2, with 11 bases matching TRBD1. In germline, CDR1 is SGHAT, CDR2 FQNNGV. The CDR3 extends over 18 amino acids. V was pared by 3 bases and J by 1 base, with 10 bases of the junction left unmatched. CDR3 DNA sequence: TGTGCCAGCAGCTTCGGACAGGGGGCCTCTCTACTCCAAGAGACCCAGTACTTC. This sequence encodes CASSFGQGASLLQETQYF. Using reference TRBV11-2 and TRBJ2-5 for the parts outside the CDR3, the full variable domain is EAGVAQSPRYKIIEKRQSVAFWCNPISGHATLYWYQQILGQGPKLLIQFQNNGVVDDSQLPKDRFSAERLKGVDSTLKIQPAKLEDSAVYLCASSFGQGASLLQETQYFGPGTRLLVL.

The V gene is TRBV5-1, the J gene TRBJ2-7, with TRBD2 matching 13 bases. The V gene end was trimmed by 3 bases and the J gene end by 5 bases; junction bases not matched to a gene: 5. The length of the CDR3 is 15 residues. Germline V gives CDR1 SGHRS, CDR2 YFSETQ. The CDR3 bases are TGCGCCAGCAGCTCAGGACTAGCGGGAGAGGACGAGCAGTACTTC. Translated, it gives CASSSGLAGEDEQYF.

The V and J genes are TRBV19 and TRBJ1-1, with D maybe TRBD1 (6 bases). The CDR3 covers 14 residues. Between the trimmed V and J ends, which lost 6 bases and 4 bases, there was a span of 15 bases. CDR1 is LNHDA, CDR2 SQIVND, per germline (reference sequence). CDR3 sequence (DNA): TGTGCCAGTAGGATCGGGGGCGCGGGCACTGAAGCTTTCTTT. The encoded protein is CASRIGGAGTEAFF.

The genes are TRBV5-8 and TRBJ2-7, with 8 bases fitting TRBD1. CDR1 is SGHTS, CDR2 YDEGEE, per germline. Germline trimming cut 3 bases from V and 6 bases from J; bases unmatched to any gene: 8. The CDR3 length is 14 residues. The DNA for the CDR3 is TGTGCCAGCAGCTCGGACAGGGTAGGGCGCGAGCAGTACTTC. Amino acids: CASSSDRVGREQYF.

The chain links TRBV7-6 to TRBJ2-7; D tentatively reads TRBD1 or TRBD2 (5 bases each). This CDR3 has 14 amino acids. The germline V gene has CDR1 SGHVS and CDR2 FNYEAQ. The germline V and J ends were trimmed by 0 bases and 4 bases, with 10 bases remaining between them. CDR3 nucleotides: TGTGCCAGCAGCTTAGCGGGGGAAGATTACGAGCAGTACTTC. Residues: CASSLAGEDYEQYF. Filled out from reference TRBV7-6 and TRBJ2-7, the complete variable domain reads GAGVSQSPRYKVTKRGQDVALRCDPISGHVSLYWYRQALGQGPEFLTYFNYEAQQDKSGLPNDRFSAERPEGSISTLTIQRTEQRDSAMYRCASSLAGEDYEQYFGPGTRLTVT.

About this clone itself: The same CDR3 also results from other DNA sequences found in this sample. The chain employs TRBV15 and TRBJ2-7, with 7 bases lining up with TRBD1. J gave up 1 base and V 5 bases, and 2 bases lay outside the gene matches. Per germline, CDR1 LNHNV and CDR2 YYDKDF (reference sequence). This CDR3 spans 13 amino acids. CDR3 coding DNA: TGTGCCACCAGCCGGGACAGATCCTACGAGCAGTACTTC. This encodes CATSRDRSYEQYF.

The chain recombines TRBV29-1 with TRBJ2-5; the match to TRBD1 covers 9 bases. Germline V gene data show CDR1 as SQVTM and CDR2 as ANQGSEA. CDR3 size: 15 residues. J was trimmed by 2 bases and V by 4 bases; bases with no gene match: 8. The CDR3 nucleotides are TGCAGCGTTGTGGGGGGGGACAGGGAACAAGAGACCCAGTACTTC. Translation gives CSVVGGDREQETQYF.

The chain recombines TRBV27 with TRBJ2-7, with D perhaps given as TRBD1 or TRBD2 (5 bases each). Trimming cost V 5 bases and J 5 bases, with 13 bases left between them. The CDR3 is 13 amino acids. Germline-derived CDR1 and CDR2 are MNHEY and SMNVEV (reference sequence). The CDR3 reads CASSTGPSNEQYF. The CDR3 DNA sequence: TGTGCCAGCAGTACGGGACCCTCTAACGAGCAGTACTTC.

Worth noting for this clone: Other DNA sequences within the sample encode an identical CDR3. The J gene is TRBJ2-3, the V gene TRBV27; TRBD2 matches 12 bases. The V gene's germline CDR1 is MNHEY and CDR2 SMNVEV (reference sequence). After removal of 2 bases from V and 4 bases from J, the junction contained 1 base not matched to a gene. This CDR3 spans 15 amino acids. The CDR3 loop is CASSLLAGGADTQYF. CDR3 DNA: TGTGCCAGCAGTTTACTAGCGGGAGGGGCAGATACGCAGTATTTT.

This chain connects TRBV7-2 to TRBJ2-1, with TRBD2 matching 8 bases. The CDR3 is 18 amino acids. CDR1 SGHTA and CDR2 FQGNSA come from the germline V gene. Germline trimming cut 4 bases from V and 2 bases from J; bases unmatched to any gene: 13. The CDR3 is CASSSELISGSPYNEQFF. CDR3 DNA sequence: TGTGCCAGCAGCTCCGAACTGATAAGCGGGAGTCCCTACAATGAGCAGTTCTTC.

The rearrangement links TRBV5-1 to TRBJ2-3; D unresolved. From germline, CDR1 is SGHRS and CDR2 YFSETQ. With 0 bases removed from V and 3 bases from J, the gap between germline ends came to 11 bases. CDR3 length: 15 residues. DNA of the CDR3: TGCGCCAGCAGCTTGGCTGGTTCTGGGACAGATACGCAGTATTTT. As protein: CASSLAGSGTDTQYF.

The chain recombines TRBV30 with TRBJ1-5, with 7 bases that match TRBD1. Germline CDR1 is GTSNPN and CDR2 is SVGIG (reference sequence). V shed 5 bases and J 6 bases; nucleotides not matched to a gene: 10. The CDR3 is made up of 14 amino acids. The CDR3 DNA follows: TGTGCCTGGGGTGGAGGACAGGCGGGTCAGCCCCAGCATTTT. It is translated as CAWGGGQAGQPQHF. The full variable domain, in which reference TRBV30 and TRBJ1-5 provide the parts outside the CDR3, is SQTIHQWPATLVQPVGSPLSLECTVEGTSNPNLYWYRQAAGRGLQLLFYSVGIGQISSEVPQNLSASRPQDRQFILSSKKLLLSDSGFYLCAWGGGQAGQPQHFGDGTRLSIL.

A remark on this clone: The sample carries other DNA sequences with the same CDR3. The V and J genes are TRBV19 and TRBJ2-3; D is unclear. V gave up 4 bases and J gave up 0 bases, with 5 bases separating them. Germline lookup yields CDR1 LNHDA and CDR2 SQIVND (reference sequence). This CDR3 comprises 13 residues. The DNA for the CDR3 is TGTGCCAGTAGTAGTGCTAGCACAGATACGCAGTATTTT. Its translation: CASSSASTDTQYF.

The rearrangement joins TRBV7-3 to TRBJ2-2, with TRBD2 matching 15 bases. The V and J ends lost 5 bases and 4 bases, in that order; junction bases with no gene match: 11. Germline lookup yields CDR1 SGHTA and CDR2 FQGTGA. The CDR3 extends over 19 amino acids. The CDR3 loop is CASSKTGLAGGGGTGELFF. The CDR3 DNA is TGTGCCAGCAGCAAAACGGGACTAGCGGGAGGAGGTGGCACCGGGGAGCTGTTTTTT.

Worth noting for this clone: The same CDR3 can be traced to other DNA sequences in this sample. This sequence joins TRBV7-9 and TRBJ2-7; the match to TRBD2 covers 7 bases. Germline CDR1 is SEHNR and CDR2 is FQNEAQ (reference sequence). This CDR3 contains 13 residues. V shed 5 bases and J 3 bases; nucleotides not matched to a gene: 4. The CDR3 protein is CASSLSGIYEQYF. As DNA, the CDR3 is TGTGCCAGCAGCCTGAGCGGGATCTACGAGCAGTACTTC.